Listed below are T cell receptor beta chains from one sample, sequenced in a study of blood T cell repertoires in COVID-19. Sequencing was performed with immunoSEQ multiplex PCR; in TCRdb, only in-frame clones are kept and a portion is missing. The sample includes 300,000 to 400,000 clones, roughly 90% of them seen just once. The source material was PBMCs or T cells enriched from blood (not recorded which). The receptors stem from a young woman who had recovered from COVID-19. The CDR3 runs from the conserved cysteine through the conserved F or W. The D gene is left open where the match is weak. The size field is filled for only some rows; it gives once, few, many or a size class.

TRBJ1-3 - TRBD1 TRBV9 TGTGCCAGCAGCGTAGACGTTTGGGGGACAGGGTTATCTTCTGGAAACACCATATATTTT CASSVDVWGTGLSSGNTIYF
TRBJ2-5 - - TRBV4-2 TGTGCCAGCAGCCAAGGTCGCCAAGAGACCCAGTACTTC CASSQGRQETQYF
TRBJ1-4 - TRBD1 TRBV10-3 TGTGCCATCCAGGGACAGGGGGAAGAAAAACTGTTTTTT CAIQGQGEEKLFF
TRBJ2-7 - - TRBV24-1 TGTGCCACCAGTGATTTGCGACAGAGCTCCTACGAGCAGTACTTC CATSDLRQSSYEQYF
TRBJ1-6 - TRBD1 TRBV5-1 TGCGCCAGCAGCTCGCAATCGACAGGGATCCATAATTCACCCCTCCACTTT CASSSQSTGIHNSPLHF
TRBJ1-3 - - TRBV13 TGTGCCAGCAGCTTAGGCGGTTGGGGCAGATTCTCTGGAAACACCATATATTTT CASSLGGWGRFSGNTIYF
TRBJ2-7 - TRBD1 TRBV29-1 TGCAGCGTTGAGGGTGAACAGGGGATTTGGGAGCAGTACTTC CSVEGEQGIWEQYF
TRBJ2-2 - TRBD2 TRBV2 TGTGCCAGCAGTGCAGCGGGGGCTAACACCGGGGAGCTGTTTTTT CASSAAGANTGELFF
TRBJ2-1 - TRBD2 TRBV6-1 TGTGCCAGCAGTGAAAAAGTGTTACTAGCGGGGGTCTACAATGAGCAGTTCTTC CASSEKVLLAGVYNEQFF
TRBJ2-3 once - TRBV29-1 TGCAGCGTAGGGGCTCCCACAGATACGCAGTATTTT CSVGAPTDTQYF
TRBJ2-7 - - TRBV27 TGTGCCAGCAGTTTAGCGGCTACCGCCTACGAGCAGTACTTC CASSLAATAYEQYF
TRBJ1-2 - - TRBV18 TGTGCCAGTCGGGTCGGGGAGAGGGATGGCTACACCTTC CASRVGERDGYTF
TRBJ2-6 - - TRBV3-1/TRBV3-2 TGTGCCAGCAGCCAAAGGAGCTCTGGGGCCAACGTCCTGACTTTC CASSQRSSGANVLTF
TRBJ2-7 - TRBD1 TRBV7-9 TGTGCCAGCAGCTCAAAGCAGGACAGGGTCTACGAGCAGTACTTC CASSSKQDRVYEQYF
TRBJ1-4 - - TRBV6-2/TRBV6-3 TGTGCCAGCAGTCCCGGACAATGGTCCGGAAAACTGTTTTTT CASSPGQWSGKLFF
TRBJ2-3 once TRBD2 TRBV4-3 TGCGCCAGCAGCCAAGATTGGGGACTAGCGGGGGGCCGTCCAGATACGCAGTATTTT CASSQDWGLAGGRPDTQYF
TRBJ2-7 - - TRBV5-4 TGTGCCAGCAGCTGGGCCGGGGTGCCCGAGCAGTACTTC CASSWAGVPEQYF
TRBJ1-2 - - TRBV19 TGTGCCAGTAGTATTGGGGCAGAGCCTACTTATGGCTACACCTTC CASSIGAEPTYGYTF
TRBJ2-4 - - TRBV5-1 TGCGCCAGCAGCTTGGTTGGGAGAGGAGACATTCAGTACTTC CASSLVGRGDIQYF